This is a list of T cell receptor beta chains from one sample in a study of blood T cell repertoires in COVID-19. The method was immunoSEQ multiplex PCR; TCRdb's version includes in-frame clones alone and lacks a portion of them. This table holds roughly 120,000 clones, under 80% found once. The sample taken for sequencing was peripheral blood. The origin of the receptors is a man aged 65-85 years with acute or convalescent COVID-19. CDR3s include the opening cysteine and the closing phenylalanine or tryptophan. D genes are given only for firm matches. Not all rows give a size; the values are once, few, many and, for expanded clones, a class.

j_call d_call v_call clone_size cdr3_nt cdr3_aa
TRBJ1-2 TRBD1 TRBV18 few TGTGCCAGCTCACCGGGACAGGGTTACAACTATGGCTACACCTTC CASSPGQGYNYGYTF
TRBJ2-7 TRBD1 TRBV18 NA TGTGCCAGCTCACCAGGGACAGGGGTCTACGAGCAGTACTTC CASSPGTGVYEQYF
TRBJ2-3 TRBD2 TRBV19 few TGTGCCAGTAGCAGTCTCGCTTTACGGAGCGGGGACGATACGCAGTATTTT CASSSLALRSGDDTQYF
TRBJ2-1 NA TRBV7-2 NA TGTGCTGGATCGGGGTACTCCTACAATGAGCAGTTCTTC CAGSGYSYNEQFF
TRBJ1-3 NA TRBV5-1 NA TGCGCCAGCAGCTCGGGCGGGGGCTCTGGAAACACCATATATTTT CASSSGGGSGNTIYF
TRBJ2-5 TRBD2 TRBV6-2/TRBV6-3 NA TGTGCCAGCAGCAGACTAGCGGGGGGGCTACAAGAGACCCAGTACTTC CASSRLAGGLQETQYF
TRBJ1-1 NA TRBV18 NA TGTGCCAGCTCACGGCCTTCTGGGCCCAACACTGAAGCTTTCTTT CASSRPSGPNTEAFF
TRBJ1-1 NA TRBV18 NA TGTGCCAGCTCACCAAAAGAGGGGGGGGCAGGCAGGGATGAAGCTTTCTTT CASSPKEGGAGRDEAFF
TRBJ1-2 NA TRBV27 NA TGTGCCAGCAGTTTAGGGGCGGGGATTGCAATCTATGGCTACACCTTC CASSLGAGIAIYGYTF
TRBJ2-3 TRBD2 TRBV7-2 NA TGTGCCAGCAGCGCACCGACTAGCGGGGGAGGTCGGGATACGCAGTATTTT CASSAPTSGGGRDTQYF
TRBJ1-1 NA TRBV2 NA TGTGCCAGCAGTGAATCCAGGGGCGCGTGGTTGAACACTGAAGCTTTCTTT CASSESRGAWLNTEAFF
TRBJ1-2 TRBD1 TRBV5-1 NA TGCGCCAGCAGCCGTCCCACAGGGGATGGCTACACCTTC CASSRPTGDGYTF
TRBJ2-7 NA TRBV6-1 NA TGTGCCAGCAGTGAATTAAGGACCGTGGGAGTAACCTACGAGCAGTACTTC CASSELRTVGVTYEQYF
TRBJ2-2 NA TRBV4-3 once TGCGCCAGCAGCCAAATCCTTTCAGGGGCGAACACCGGGGAGCTGTTTTTT CASSQILSGANTGELFF
TRBJ2-7 NA TRBV29-1 NA TGCAGCGTTGGACAGTCCTACGAGCAGTACTTC CSVGQSYEQYF
TRBJ2-1 TRBD2 TRBV5-8 NA TGTGCCAGCAGCTTCCTCGGGGGGAATGAGCAGTTCTTC CASSFLGGNEQFF
TRBJ2-3 TRBD1 TRBV5-1 NA TGCGCCAGCAGCTCCCAGGGGGCGGGAACAGATACGCAGTATTTT CASSSQGAGTDTQYF
TRBJ1-3 TRBD1 TRBV18 many TGTGCCAGCTCACAGACAGGGGCAGCGGCTGGAAACACCATATATTTT CASSQTGAAAGNTIYF
TRBJ1-2 TRBD1 TRBV6-5 NA TGTGCCAGCAGTCTCCGCGGACAGGGGGAAGGTGGCTACACCTTC CASSLRGQGEGGYTF
TRBJ1-1 TRBD1 TRBV6-6 NA TGTGCCAGCAGTTACGGACAGGGCCCGAACACTGAAGCTTTCTTT CASSYGQGPNTEAFF
TRBJ1-2 NA TRBV9 NA TGTGCCAGCAGCGTAGGATTGAAGGAGACAGAGTATGGCTACACCTTC CASSVGLKETEYGYTF
TRBJ1-1 NA TRBV6-5 NA TGTGCCAGCAGCCAGAATTACCCAAACACTGAAGCTTTCTTT CASSQNYPNTEAFF
TRBJ2-1 TRBD2 TRBV14 NA TGTGCCAGCAGCCAAGGATTGCTAGCGGGGAGCGGGTACAATGAGCAGTTCTTC CASSQGLLAGSGYNEQFF
TRBJ1-2 TRBD1 TRBV29-1 NA TGCAGCGTTGGCGGGACAGGGCGAGGGGGTAACTATGGCTACACCTTC CSVGGTGRGGNYGYTF
TRBJ1-1 TRBD1 TRBV5-1 once TGCGCCAGCAGCCCTGGACAGGGGATGGCTGAAGCTTTCTTT CASSPGQGMAEAFF
TRBJ1-1 NA TRBV7-8 few TGTGCCAGCAGCTTAAAAAGACAGATAATGAACACTGAAGCTTTCTTT CASSLKRQIMNTEAFF
TRBJ1-2 NA TRBV6-5 once TGTGCCAGCAGTACACAAAATGGCTACACCTTC CASSTQNGYTF
TRBJ1-3 NA TRBV30 NA TGTGCCTCCAAACCAACCGGGTCCGGAAACACCATATATTTT CASKPTGSGNTIYF
TRBJ2-3 NA TRBV2 NA TGTGCCAGCACCCCTGTTGAGGATACGCAGTATTTT CASTPVEDTQYF
TRBJ1-2 NA TRBV5-1 few TGCGCCAGCAGCTTGGCGCCAGACATAGACGGCGGCTACACCTTC CASSLAPDIDGGYTF
TRBJ2-2 NA TRBV25-1 NA TGTGCCAGCAGTGAACAGGGGCTGAACACCGGGGAGCTGTTTTTT CASSEQGLNTGELFF